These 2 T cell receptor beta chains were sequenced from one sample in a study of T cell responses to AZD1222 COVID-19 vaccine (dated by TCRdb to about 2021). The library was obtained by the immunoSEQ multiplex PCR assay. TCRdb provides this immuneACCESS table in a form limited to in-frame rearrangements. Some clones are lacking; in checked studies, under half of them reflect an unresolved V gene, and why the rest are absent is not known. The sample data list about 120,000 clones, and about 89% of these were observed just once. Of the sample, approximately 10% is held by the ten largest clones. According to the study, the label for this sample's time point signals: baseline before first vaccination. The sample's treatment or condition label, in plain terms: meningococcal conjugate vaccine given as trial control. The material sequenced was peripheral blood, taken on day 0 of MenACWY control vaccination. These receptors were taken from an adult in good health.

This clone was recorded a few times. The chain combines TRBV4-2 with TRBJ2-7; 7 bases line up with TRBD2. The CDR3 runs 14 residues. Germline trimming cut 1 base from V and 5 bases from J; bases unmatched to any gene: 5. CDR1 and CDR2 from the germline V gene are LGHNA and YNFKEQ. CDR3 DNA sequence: TGTGCCAGCAGCCAAGCTCGGCTAGCGGACGAGCAGTACTTC. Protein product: CASSQARLADEQYF.

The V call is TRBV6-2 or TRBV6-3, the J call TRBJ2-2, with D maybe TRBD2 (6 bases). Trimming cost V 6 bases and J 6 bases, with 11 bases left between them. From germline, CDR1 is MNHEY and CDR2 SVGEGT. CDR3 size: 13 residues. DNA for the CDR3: TGTGCCAGCAGCCGGAGGGGATCCGGGGAGCTGTTTTTT. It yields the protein CASSRRGSGELFF.